This T cell receptor beta chain was recovered during a study of T cells in women clearing cervical HPV infection (dated by TCRdb to the late 2010s). Study-wide context: Cases were under 30 women with histologically confirmed HPV16-related CIN3 or worse, including 2 invasive cancers. The controls were 25 or so women whose single incident HPV16 infection cleared within 12 months with no development of precancer or cancer. Case blood was taken at the visit when the lesion was first identified, whereas control blood was taken when infection was no longer detected. Among cases, blood sampling occurred a median of about 150 days after lesion detection, with an interquartile range of 90 to 200 days. Since HLA typing was available for only a few women, HLA type could not be ruled out as a confounder. An exploratory proof-of-principle case-control study, nested within the Guanacaste HPV Natural History Study in Costa Rica, was conducted to compare TCR repertoires across cervical HPV16 outcomes. Cases were matched to controls by age within five years and by the year the sample was collected. Median age was 34 years in cases versus approximately 37 in controls, and baseline characteristics did not differ significantly. The parent cohort enrolled 10,049 women aged 18 or older in Guanacaste, Costa Rica, during about 1993 to 1994 and followed them for less than 9 years. As quality controls, five blinded duplicates were added to each group, bringing the total to 60 or so samples made up of some 50 participants and approximately ten replicates.

Regarding this clone: The clone's antigen remains unknown.

The immunoSEQ assay used multiplex PCR to amplify TCR beta CDR3 regions from an average of about 1,200 ng of genomic DNA per sample. The assay corrected primer bias using a complete synthetic TCR repertoire to establish an amplification baseline. Amplicons were sequenced on the Illumina platform. As for how the authors treated the data: Sequences were error-corrected by clustering with frequency ratios and a modified nearest-neighbor algorithm, then analyzed in the immunoSEQ Analyzer with IMGT gene definitions. At each rarefaction depth, TCR richness and evenness were averaged across 20 rarefaction repeats, and any sample with fewer sequences than the depth was left out. Wilcoxon rank sum tests with FDR correction were used to compare V, D and J gene relative abundances between the groups. An intraclass correlation of about 96% for TCR richness and an average of roughly 80% across 66 gene segments were obtained from the blinded duplicates. TCRdb re-hosts the immuneACCESS table, in-frame sequences only. Its copies lack some clones; in the studies checked, an unresolved V gene accounts for under half of them, and the cause for the rest is not known. V and J calls and clone size are copied from that table; D and trimming were computed from the DNA. The table kept for this sample lists 35,000 to 45,000 clones. Of the sample, approximately 1.2% is held by the ten largest clones.

Every participant had a single incident cervical HPV16 infection, and prevalent HPV16 infections were excluded. Cervical HPV DNA was detected by MY09/MY11 PCR and genotyped by dot-blot hybridization. Fifteen mL of heparinized blood was centrifuged, after which the buffy coat was aliquoted, frozen at -30 degrees C, and then stored at -80 degrees C. Genomic DNA was extracted from buffy coat specimens using QIAGEN kits. General findings and caveats noted by the study authors: Random forest classifiers that combined richness and V gene abundances separated cases from controls with an estimated AUC of approximately 0.78. Across sequencing depths, CIN3+ cases showed significantly higher TCR repertoire richness than controls, but evenness did not differ between the groups. Because of the cross-sectional design, the study could not determine whether the associations came before infection or resulted from infection, and neither effector/memory subsets nor HPV-specific T cells were isolated. Because the number of T cells per sample was unknown, the richness differences could reflect varying T-cell content rather than repertoire biology.

The TCR sequence derives from a woman between 18 and 75 years old with a cervical HPV16 infection that either progressed to CIN3+ or cleared (not recorded which). The sample comprised blood buffy coat.

CDR3 DNA (partial): TGCGCCAGCAGCTTGGATTGGACTCGTAATCCCTACGAG. The translation is CASSLDWTRNPYE. The entire CDR3 sequence reads CASSLDWTRNPYEQYF. The rearrangement combines TRBV5-1 with TRBJ2-7; a tentative D call is TRBD2 (5 bases match). The read comes to an end 3 residues before the CDR3 does, leaving the germline J gene to fill in the end. The CDR3 measures 16 amino acids from cysteine to phenylalanine. Part of the CDR3 DNA is given, 39 bases translated from base 1. The V and J ends are trimmed by 0 bases and 2 bases, leaving 15 bases between them. The germline V gene provides CDR1 SGHRS and CDR2 YFSETQ.